This TCR beta chain was sequenced during a study of response to subunit inactivated influenza vaccine. Whole-study findings and limits: It was the authors' suggestion that each seasonal influenza vaccination recruits few new T cells.

Germline V CDR1 and CDR2: SGDLS, YYNGEE. The CDR3 totals 14 residues. Trimming cost V 0 bases and J 3 bases, with 9 bases left between them. There are a few counts of this clonotype. Its specificity is not known. One entry per CDR3 protein, called by TCRdb with MiXCR from the RT-PCR reads. This sample has about 160,000 distinct CDR3 sequences; about 10% occur once, and the top ten carry 35% to 40%. The sequence derives from a man aged 50 to 69 who received an inactivated influenza vaccine. Sequencing used CD8+ T cells sorted from PBMCs, obtained 23 to 25 months after vaccination. This chain links TRBV9 with TRBJ1-1; D remains unclear. The chain's CDR3 is CASSVASGDTEAFF. Here the CDR3 DNA reads TGTGCCAGCAGCGTAGCCAGTGGGGACACTGAAGCTTTCTTT. The complete variable domain, with remaining parts taken from reference TRBV9 and TRBJ1-1, reads DSGVTQTPKHLITATGQRVTLRCSPRSGDLSVYWYQQSLDQGLQFLIQYYNGEERAKGNILERFSAQQFPDLHSELNLSSLELGDSALYFCASSVASGDTEAFFGQGTRLTVV.